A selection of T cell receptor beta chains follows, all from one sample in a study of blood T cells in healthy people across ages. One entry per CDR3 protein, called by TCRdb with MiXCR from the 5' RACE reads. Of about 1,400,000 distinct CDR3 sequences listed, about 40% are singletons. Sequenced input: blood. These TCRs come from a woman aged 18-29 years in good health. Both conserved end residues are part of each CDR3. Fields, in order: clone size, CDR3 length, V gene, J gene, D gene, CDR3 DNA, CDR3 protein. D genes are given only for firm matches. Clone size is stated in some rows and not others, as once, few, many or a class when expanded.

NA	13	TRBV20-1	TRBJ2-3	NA	TGCAGTGCTAGAGATACTGTCACAGATACGCAGTATTTT	CSARDTVTDTQYF
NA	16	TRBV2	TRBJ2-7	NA	TGTGCCAGCAGTGAATCGGGTCCACGGCTCGTCTACGAGCAGTACTTC	CASSESGPRLVYEQYF
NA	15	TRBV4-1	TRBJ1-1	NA	TGCGCCAGCAGCCAAGAAAGGACGGGGAACACTGAAGCTTTCTTT	CASSQERTGNTEAFF
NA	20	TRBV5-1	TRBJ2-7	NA	TGCGCCAGCAGCCTGTGGGGTTCGGGGCTGATCGAGGTGGGCCGCGACGAGCAGTACTTC	CASSLWGSGLIEVGRDEQYF
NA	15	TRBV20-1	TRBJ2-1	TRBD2	TGCAGTGCCAGGGGTGCGGGGGGGCCCTACAATGAGCAGTTCTTC	CSARGAGGPYNEQFF
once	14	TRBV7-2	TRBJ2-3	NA	TGTGCCAGCAGCTCGGAGGGCTCCGCAGATACGCAGTATTTT	CASSSEGSADTQYF
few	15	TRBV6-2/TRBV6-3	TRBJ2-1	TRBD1	TGTGCCAGCAGCTTGGGACAGGTGAAAAACAATGAGCAGTTCTTC	CASSLGQVKNNEQFF
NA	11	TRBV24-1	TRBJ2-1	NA	TGTGCCACCAGTCAGGGTATTGAGCAGTTCTTC	CATSQGIEQFF
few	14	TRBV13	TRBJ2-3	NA	TGTGCCAGCAGCTTAGACTACACCACAGATACGCAGTATTTT	CASSLDYTTDTQYF
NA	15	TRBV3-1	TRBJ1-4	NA	TGTGCCAGCAGCCAAGGCGGGGGGGCACGGGAAAAACTGTTTTTT	CASSQGGGAREKLFF
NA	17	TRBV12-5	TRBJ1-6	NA	TGTGCTAGTGCCTCTTTTGTCAGGAACGAGTATAATTCACCCCTCCACTTT	CASASFVRNEYNSPLHF
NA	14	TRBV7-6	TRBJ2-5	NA	TGTGCCAGCAGCTTTCAGGGGTTGGGGGAGACCCAGTACTTC	CASSFQGLGETQYF
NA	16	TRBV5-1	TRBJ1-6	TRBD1	TGCGCCAGCAGCCAGAACTCGGGACAGCCCAATTCACCCCTCCACTTT	CASSQNSGQPNSPLHF
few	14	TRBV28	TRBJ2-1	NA	TGTGCCAGCAGTTCCGGGCCTTCTCCTCCTGAGCAGTTCTTC	CASSSGPSPPEQFF
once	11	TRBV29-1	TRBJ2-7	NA	TGCAGCGTGGCCGACGGCTACGAGCAGTACTTC	CSVADGYEQYF
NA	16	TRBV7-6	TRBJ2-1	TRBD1	TGTGCCAGCAGCTTAGGGGACAGCCCATCCTACAATGAGCAGTTCTTC	CASSLGDSPSYNEQFF
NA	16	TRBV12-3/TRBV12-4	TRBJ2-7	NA	TGTGCCAGCAGTTTTAGAGCGTTGAGCTCCTACAATGAGCAGTACTTC	CASSFRALSSYNEQYF
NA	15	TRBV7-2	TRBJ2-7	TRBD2	TGTGCCAGCAGCCCCCAAGGACTAGCGGGAGCCGAGCAGTACTTC	CASSPQGLAGAEQYF
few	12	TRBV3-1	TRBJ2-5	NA	TGTGCCAGCAGCCAAGATCTCCGGGCCCAGTACTTC	CASSQDLRAQYF
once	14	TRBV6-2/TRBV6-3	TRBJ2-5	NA	TGTGCCACCTGTCTCGCCAGAGACCGAGAGACCCAGTACTTC	CATCLARDRETQYF
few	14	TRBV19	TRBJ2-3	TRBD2	TGTGCCACGGGACTAGCGATAAGCACAGATACGCAGTATTTT	CATGLAISTDTQYF
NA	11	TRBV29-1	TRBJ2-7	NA	TGCAGCGTTGACAGGGCCAACGAGCAGTACTTC	CSVDRANEQYF
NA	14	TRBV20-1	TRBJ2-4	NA	TGCAGTGCTGCCGCCGGGACCCTGGGGAACATTCAGTACTTC	CSAAAGTLGNIQYF
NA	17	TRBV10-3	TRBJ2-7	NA	TGTGCCATCAGTGAGTCAGGAACAGCGCCTTACTACAATGAGCAGTACTTC	CAISESGTAPYYNEQYF
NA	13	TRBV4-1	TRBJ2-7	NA	TGCGCCAGCAGCCAGGTAGGACCCTACGAGCAGTACTTC	CASSQVGPYEQYF
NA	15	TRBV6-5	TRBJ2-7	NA	TGTGCCAGCAGTTACGGCTCATCAGGGCTTGGCGAGCAGTACTTC	CASSYGSSGLGEQYF
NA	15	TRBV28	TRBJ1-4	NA	TGTGCCAGCAGGGTCCAGGGCGGGGCTAATGAAAAACTGTTTTTT	CASRVQGGANEKLFF
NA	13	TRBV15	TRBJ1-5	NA	TGTGCCACGAACAGGGATAGCAATCAGCCCCAGCATTTT	CATNRDSNQPQHF
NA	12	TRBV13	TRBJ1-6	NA	TGTGCCTGCAGCTCAGGTAGTTCACCCCTCCACTTT	CACSSGSSPLHF
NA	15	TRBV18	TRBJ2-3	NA	TGTGCCAGCTCACCGACAGCGGTGAGCACAGATACGCAGTATTTT	CASSPTAVSTDTQYF
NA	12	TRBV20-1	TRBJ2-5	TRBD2	TGCAGTGCCCAGCGGGGAGGCGAGACCCAGTACTTC	CSAQRGGETQYF
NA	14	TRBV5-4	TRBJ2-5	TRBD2	TGTGCCAGCACCACGGGGGGTCAACAAGAGACCCAGTACTTC	CASTTGGQQETQYF
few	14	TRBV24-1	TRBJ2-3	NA	TGTGCCACCAGTGATTTGATCGGGGACGATACGCAGTATTTT	CATSDLIGDDTQYF
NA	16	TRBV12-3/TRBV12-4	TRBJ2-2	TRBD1	TGTGCCAGCAGTTTTAGGCCGCAGGGGGCATCGGGGGAGCTGTTTTTT	CASSFRPQGASGELFF
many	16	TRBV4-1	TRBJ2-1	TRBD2	TGCGCCAGCAGCCAAGCCCCCGGGACTACAATGGATGAGCAGTTCTTC	CASSQAPGTTMDEQFF
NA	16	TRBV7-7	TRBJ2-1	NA	TGTGCCAGCAGCTTAAGTCTGACTAGTGATAACAATGAGCAGTTCTTC	CASSLSLTSDNNEQFF
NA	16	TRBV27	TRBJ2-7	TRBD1	TGTGCCAGCAGTTTAGCGGGGACAGGGGGTGGGGGCGAGCAGTACTTC	CASSLAGTGGGGEQYF
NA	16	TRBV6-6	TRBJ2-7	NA	TGTGCCAGCAGCCACGGCCTAGCCACGGGGCGCTACGAGCAGTACTTC	CASSHGLATGRYEQYF
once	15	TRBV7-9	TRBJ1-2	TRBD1	TGTGCCAGCAGCTTAGCGGCAGGGGGCTTACATGGCTACACCTTC	CASSLAAGGLHGYTF
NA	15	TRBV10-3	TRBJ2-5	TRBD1	TGTGCCATCCGAAGTTCGGGACAGGGTATAGAGACCCAGTACTTC	CAIRSSGQGIETQYF
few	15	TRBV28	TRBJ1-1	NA	TGTGCCAGCAGCGAATCTCGGGGAGGAAAAACTGAAGCTTTCTTT	CASSESRGGKTEAFF
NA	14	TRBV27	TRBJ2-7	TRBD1	TGTGCCAGCACGCTGGGACAGGCGCGTGCGGAGCAGTACTTC	CASTLGQARAEQYF
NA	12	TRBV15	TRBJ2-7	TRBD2	TGTGCCACCAGGGCGGGGGGCGGCGAGCAGTACTTC	CATRAGGGEQYF
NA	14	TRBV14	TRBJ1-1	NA	TGTGCCAGGCGCGGGGTAGGAAAGAACACTGAAGCTTTCTTT	CARRGVGKNTEAFF
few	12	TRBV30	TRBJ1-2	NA	TGTGCCTGGAGTGGTCTGGGGTACGGCTACACCTTC	CAWSGLGYGYTF
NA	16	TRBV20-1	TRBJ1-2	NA	TGCAGTGCTAGACTCGGACGGGGGGGCTCTAACTATGGCTACACCTTC	CSARLGRGGSNYGYTF
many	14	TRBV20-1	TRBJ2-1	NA	TGCAGTGCCACTTCCCAGCGGGCCTACAATGAGCAGTTCTTC	CSATSQRAYNEQFF
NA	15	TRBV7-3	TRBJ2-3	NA	TGTGCCAGCAGCTTAACACAGGGAGGCCGAGGCACGCAGTATTTT	CASSLTQGGRGTQYF
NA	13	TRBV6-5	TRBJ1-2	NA	TGTGCCAGCAGTTACTCGGAGATCTATGGCTACACCTTC	CASSYSEIYGYTF
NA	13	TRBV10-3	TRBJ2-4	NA	TGTGCCAGCAGTGGTACAGGAGAGAGCATTCAGTACTTC	CASSGTGESIQYF
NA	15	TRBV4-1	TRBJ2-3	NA	TGCGCCAGCAGCCAGAGACGGACTGGCGGGGATACGCAGTATTTT	CASSQRRTGGDTQYF
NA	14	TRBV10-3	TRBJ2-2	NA	TGTGCCTCCCAGGCAACTTCTAACACCGGGGAGCTGTTTTTT	CASQATSNTGELFF
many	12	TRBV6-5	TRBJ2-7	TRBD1	TGTGCCAGCACGACAGGGGGCTACGAGCAGTACTTC	CASTTGGYEQYF